Listed below are T cell receptor beta chains from one sample, sequenced in a study of human T cells and chemical hapten exposure. TCRdb re-called the RACE reads with MiXCR, one entry per CDR3 protein. This sample carries hundreds of thousands of distinct CDR3 sequences, about 6.3% of them seen once, and the ten largest clones take about 6%. The sample consisted of whole blood, taken in connection with sensitization to the hapten diphenylcyclopropenone (DPC). These receptors were obtained from a woman under 30 with alopecia areata. Some clones in this sample may be carry-over from other donors' samples. Each CDR3 is given with its conserved first and last residue. Size tells how often a clone was seen (once, few, many) or the class of an expanded clone, and some rows leave it out.

clone size | V gene | CDR3 protein
many | TRBV15 | CATSPRGGGSGNTIYF
few | TRBV10-3 | CAIEAGEQDTQYF
. | TRBV20-1 | CSASPSNRYNSPLHF
many | TRBV29-1 | CSVSPGSIYGYTF
many | TRBV12-3/TRBV12-4 | CASSLRGGGPQHF
. | TRBV5-6 | CASSRKGQRAFGTDTQYF
many | TRBV7-9 | CASSTGITDTQYF
few | TRBV4-1 | CASSRFLEQGYTDTQYF
. | TRBV4-3 | CASSPSGQFTSYEQYF
many | TRBV2 | CASSGTSGTQYF